This T cell receptor (beta chain) was obtained from a study of radiation and T cells in renal cell carcinoma. At the level of the study: Nephrectomy followed 15 Gy stereotactic body radiation by 4 weeks. Findings and limits, study-wide: Baseline intratumoral clonotype presence is unknown without pretreatment biopsies.

This table comes from immunoSEQ multiplex PCR, and its TCRdb copy is limited to in-frame clones, with some not included. The repertoire has just over 95,000 clones, less than 90% of them found once; the top ten carry approximately 8.1%. This clone was seen only a few times. The antigen is undetermined. Time point denoted: baseline pretreatment blood. Treatment described: 15 Gy SBRT to primary tumor, nephrectomy 4 weeks later. The patient's renal cell carcinoma had clear cell pathology. The CDR3 runs to 14 residues. With 0 bases removed from V and 1 base from J, the gap between germline ends came to 6 bases. Germline V CDR1 and CDR2: MNHEY, SMNVEV (reference sequence).

The chain combines TRBV27 with TRBJ1-1; the D is unclear. Sequenced here: blood, sampled from a patient whose treatment included radiotherapy and nephrectomy. The TCR comes from a man aged 50-59 years with renal cell carcinoma. CDR3 bases: TGTGCCAGCAGTTTATCGCGGTGGAACACTGAAGCTTTCTTT. Its translation is CASSLSRWNTEAFF.